Below, 30 T cell receptor beta chains from the same sample are listed, as sequenced in a study of technical replicates of blood from a few donors. Profiled with immunoSEQ multiplex PCR; TCRdb holds only in-frame clones, not every one. The sample records over 80,000 clones, about 96% being singletons. Sequenced: T cells isolated from PBMCs. The receptors stem from a human donor in good health.

This clone was seen only once. This chain connects TRBV19 to TRBJ1-2, with D uncertain. The CDR3 consists of 14 residues. The germline V gene has CDR1 LNHDA and CDR2 SQIVND (reference sequence). V lost 4 bases and J lost 0, with 9 bases in between. CDR3 in amino acids: CASSKTWANYGYTF. The CDR3 nucleotides are TGTGCCAGTAGTAAGACTTGGGCTAACTATGGCTACACCTTC.

This clone was picked up one time. The chain carries TRBV4-3 and TRBJ2-5, with D possibly being TRBD1 (6 bases). This CDR3 is 15 amino acids long. Trimming shortened V by 3 bases and J by 1 base, and 12 bases separated the two germline ends. Germline CDR1 reads LGHNA; CDR2 reads YSLEER. CDR3 in amino acids: CASSQATGFQETQYF. The CDR3, as DNA: TGCGCCAGCAGCCAGGCAACAGGGTTCCAAGAGACCCAGTACTTC.

This clone was picked up one time. The chain joins TRBV30 to TRBJ1-2, with 7 bases that match TRBD1. CDR3 length: 11 residues. V lost 7 bases and J lost 4; bases outside the gene matches: 3. Germline values: CDR1 GTSNPN, CDR2 SVGIG (reference sequence). The CDR3 protein is CAYRGSYGYTF. The CDR3 nucleotides are TGTGCCTACAGGGGCAGCTATGGCTACACCTTC.

The chain combines TRBV9 with TRBJ2-1; 7 positions agree with TRBD2. Germline V gives CDR1 SGDLS, CDR2 YYNGEE. The CDR3 covers 14 residues. After removal of 1 base from V and 3 bases from J, the junction contained 1 base not matched to a gene. CDR3 region: CASSVSGDYNEQFF. CDR3 sequence (DNA): TGTGCCAGCAGCGTAAGCGGGGACTACAATGAGCAGTTCTTC.

The CDR3 sequence: CASSFYDILFATGELFF. CDR3 coding DNA: TGTGCCAGCAGCTTTTACGACATTCTCTTTGCTACCGGGGAGCTGTTTTTT. This chain joins TRBV7-2 and TRBJ2-2; D remains unclear. Germline V gene sequence: CDR1 SGHTA, CDR2 FQGNSA. Trimming left V 3 bases short and J 5 bases short, with 19 bases between. The CDR3 runs 17 residues.

The chain couples TRBV5-6 to TRBJ2-1; D possibly corresponds to TRBD2 (5 bases). Between the trimmed V and J ends, which lost 3 bases and 0 bases, there was a span of 13 bases. Germline V gene lookup returns CDR1 SGHDT and CDR2 YYEEEE. This CDR3 has 16 amino acids. CDR3 sequence: CASSSVGGGSYNEQFF. In DNA, the CDR3 is TGTGCCAGCAGCTCAGTGGGCGGAGGCTCCTACAATGAGCAGTTCTTC. Using reference TRBV5-6 and TRBJ2-1 for the parts outside the CDR3, the full variable domain is DAGVTQSPTHLIKTRGQQVTLRCSPKSGHDTVSWYQQALGQGPQFIFQYYEEEERQRGNFPDRFSGHQFPNYSSELNVNALLLGDSALYLCASSSVGGGSYNEQFFGPGTRLTVL.

The chain joins TRBV7-9 to TRBJ2-1; 7 positions match TRBD2. CDR3 length: 14 amino acids. V gave up 5 bases and J gave up 9 bases; unmatched junction bases: 10. Germline values: CDR1 SEHNR, CDR2 FQNEAQ (reference sequence). The CDR3 reads CASSHLRWGGEQFF. In nucleotides, the CDR3 is TGTGCCAGCAGCCATCTTCGGTGGGGGGGTGAGCAGTTCTTC.

This rearrangement joins TRBV7-3 to TRBJ2-1, with 7 bases matching TRBD2. V trimming: 0 bases; J trimming: 7 bases; junction bases outside the gene matches: 3. Germline-derived CDR1 and CDR2 are SGHTA and FQGTGA. This CDR3 is built from 14 residues. DNA for the CDR3: TGTGCCAGCAGCTTAACTAGCGGGTTTAATGAGCAGTTCTTC. Encoded protein: CASSLTSGFNEQFF.

This clone has only one observation. The chain recombines TRBV6-5 with TRBJ2-7; 11 bases line up with TRBD1. The CDR3 totals 14 residues. J lost 7 bases, V lost 6 bases, and 8 bases had no gene match. Germline-derived CDR1 and CDR2 are MNHEY and SVGAGI. As DNA, the CDR3 is TGTGCCAGCAGGTTTGGACAGGGGGCACGGGAGCAGTACTTC. It yields the protein CASRFGQGAREQYF.

CDR3 amino acids: CASSRSGGENYEQYF. In DNA form, the CDR3 reads TGTGCCAGTAGTCGCTCGGGAGGGGAGAACTACGAGCAGTACTTC. The chain couples TRBV19 to TRBJ2-7, with 8 bases identical to TRBD2. Germline V gene lookup returns CDR1 LNHDA and CDR2 SQIVND (reference sequence). The CDR3 runs 15 residues. Trimming cost V 5 bases and J 3 bases; bases outside gene matches: 9.

The chain carries TRBV28 and TRBJ1-1; unclear D gene. Germline V gene sequence: CDR1 MDHEN, CDR2 SYDVKM. CDR3 length: 14 amino acids. The V and J ends lost 5 bases and 5 bases respectively, with 15 bases between them. The CDR3 is CASSLEFSGTEAFF. CDR3 sequence (DNA): TGTGCCAGCAGTCTAGAGTTTTCGGGAACTGAAGCTTTCTTT.

The genes are TRBV28 and TRBJ1-1, with 8 bases aligning to TRBD1. The V gene end was trimmed by 2 bases and the J gene end by 4 bases; junction bases not matched to a gene: 6. This CDR3 region has 15 residues. The V gene's germline CDR1 is MDHEN and CDR2 SYDVKM. CDR3 DNA: TGTGCCAGCAGTTTACTTACAGGGGGGAGCACTGAAGCTTTCTTT. This encodes CASSLLTGGSTEAFF.

J is TRBJ2-1 and V is TRBV5-6; TRBD1 agrees at 10 bases. Trimming removed 5 bases from V and 1 base from J; junction bases left unmatched: 3. CDR3 length equals 15 residues. Germline CDR1 and CDR2: SGHDT and YYEEEE. The chain's CDR3 is CASSRDRGSYNEQFF. DNA of the CDR3: TGTGCCAGCAGTCGGGACAGGGGTTCCTACAATGAGCAGTTCTTC.

The chain is built from TRBV5-1 and TRBJ2-7; 9 nucleotides line up with TRBD1. Germline-derived CDR1 and CDR2 are SGHRS and YFSETQ. With V trimmed by 7 bases and J by 0 bases, 8 bases remained unmatched. The CDR3 sequence is 15 residues long. In DNA form, the CDR3 reads TGCGCCAGCGGAATGGGGACAGGGTTCTCCTACGAGCAGTACTTC. Translation: CASGMGTGFSYEQYF.

This clone was picked up one time. The chain recombines TRBV7-3 with TRBJ2-3; 7 positions match TRBD1. The germline V gene encodes CDR1 SGHTA and CDR2 FQGTGA. V lost 7 bases to trimming and J lost 3 bases; unmatched junction nucleotides: 10. This CDR3 is 15 amino acids long. The chain's CDR3 is CASNHLRGSTDTQYF. CDR3 bases: TGTGCCAGCAACCACCTCAGGGGGAGTACAGATACGCAGTATTTT.

The V gene is TRBV5-4, the J gene TRBJ2-5; possible D gene TRBD1, 6 bases. Per germline, CDR1 SGHNT and CDR2 YYREEE (reference sequence). V dropped 2 bases and J dropped 4 bases, with 9 bases sitting between them. CDR3 length: 13 residues. The CDR3 DNA is TGTGCCAGCAGCTTACAGGGTGCAGAGACCCAGTACTTC. Its protein is CASSLQGAETQYF. Complete variable domain (other parts from reference TRBV5-4 and TRBJ2-5): ETGVTQSPTHLIKTRGQQVTLRCSSQSGHNTVSWYQQALGQGPQFIFQYYREEENGRGNFPPRFSGLQFPNYSSELNVNALELDDSALYLCASSLQGAETQYFGPGTRLLVL.

V is TRBV9 and J is TRBJ2-1; TRBD2 matches 12 bases. The CDR3 spans 17 residues. V was pared by 4 bases and J by 4 bases, with 9 bases of the junction left unmatched. Germline CDR1 reads SGDLS; CDR2 reads YYNGEE. CDR3 residues: CASSPRTSGNWYNEQFF. The CDR3 nucleotides read TGTGCCAGCAGCCCAAGGACTAGCGGGAATTGGTACAATGAGCAGTTCTTC.

The rearrangement joins TRBV4-2 to TRBJ2-7; 7 positions match TRBD2. CDR1 and CDR2 from the germline V gene are LGHNA and YNFKEQ. The CDR3 spans 20 residues. Trimming at V came to 0 bases and at J to 0 bases, leaving 17 bases not matched to a gene. The CDR3 sequence: CASSQDWMAGDPSFSYEQYF. The CDR3 DNA sequence: TGTGCCAGCAGCCAAGATTGGATGGCGGGGGACCCTAGTTTCTCCTACGAGCAGTACTTC.

V usage is TRBV5-1 and J usage is TRBJ2-7; 7 nucleotides agree with TRBD2. In germline, CDR1 is SGHRS, CDR2 YFSETQ. The CDR3 covers 16 residues. The J segment lost 4 bases and the V segment lost 5 bases, leaving 15 bases of the junction unmatched. The CDR3: CASRDQRAGLGYEQYF. Written as DNA, the CDR3 is TGCGCCAGCAGGGATCAAAGAGCGGGACTTGGTTACGAGCAGTACTTC.

V and J are TRBV29-1 and TRBJ1-2; D uncertain. The CDR3 extends over 11 amino acids. Trimming removed 1 base at V and 8 bases at J, with 8 bases between. The germline V gene encodes CDR1 SQVTM and CDR2 ANQGSEA. CDR3 sequence reads: CSVEAGRGYTF. In DNA, the CDR3 is TGCAGCGTTGAAGCGGGAAGGGGCTACACCTTC. The whole variable domain, filled in from reference TRBV29-1 and TRBJ1-2, reads SAVISQKPSRDICQRGTSLTIQCQVDSQVTMMFWYRQQPGQSLTLIATANQGSEATYESGFVIDKFPISRPNLTFSTLTVSNMSPEDSSIYLCSVEAGRGYTFGSGTRLTVV.

V is TRBV27 and J is TRBJ2-7, with 13 bases lining up with TRBD2. The CDR3 is 16 residues long. Per the germline V gene, CDR1 is MNHEY and CDR2 is SMNVEV (reference sequence). J gave up 2 bases and V 5 bases, and 6 bases lay outside the gene matches. DNA for the CDR3: TGTGCCAGCAGTCTCCTACTAGCGGGAGGGCCCTACGAGCAGTACTTC. This codes for CASSLLLAGGPYEQYF.

This chain uses TRBV10-3 with TRBJ2-1, with D maybe TRBD1 (6 bases). The CDR3 consists of 13 residues. The germline gives CDR1 ENHRY, CDR2 SYGVKD. V lost 5 bases and J 3 bases, leaving 8 bases between the germline ends. The CDR3 loop is CAISKDSYNEQFF. DNA of the CDR3: TGTGCCATCAGTAAGGACAGCTACAATGAGCAGTTCTTC.

The gene calls are TRBV28 and TRBJ2-1, with 7 bases that match TRBD2. Germline values: CDR1 MDHEN, CDR2 SYDVKM. After removal of 7 bases from V and 7 bases from J, the junction contained 13 bases not matched to a gene. The CDR3 runs 15 residues. The CDR3 DNA reads TGTGCCAGCATTAGTTCCGGGACTAACCTGAATGAGCAGTTCTTC. Encoded protein: CASISSGTNLNEQFF.

This chain joins TRBV10-3 and TRBJ1-2; D gene unclear. CDR1 is ENHRY, CDR2 SYGVKD, per germline. The CDR3 loop spans 11 amino acids. Trimming took off 8 bases at V and 5 bases at J, with 9 bases between the two ends. CDR3 sequence: CAIGAGYGYTF. The DNA for the CDR3 is TGTGCCATCGGTGCGGGGTATGGCTACACCTTC.

The V gene is TRBV7-8, the J gene TRBJ1-5; D gene unclear. The germline gives CDR1 SGHVS, CDR2 FQNEAQ. V lost 1 base and J lost 2, with 12 bases in between. The CDR3 has 16 residues. The CDR3 DNA reads as TGTGCCAGCAGCTTAGACGCGGGAGTGGGCAATCAGCCCCAGCATTTT. Encoded protein: CASSLDAGVGNQPQHF.

The chain has TRBV6-5 and TRBJ1-1; TRBD1 might be the D (6 bases). The CDR3 runs 16 residues. V was clipped by 2 bases and J by 4 bases, with 17 bases between them. The germline V gene has CDR1 MNHEY and CDR2 SVGAGI. CDR3 residues: CASSYTTGWGGTEAFF. The DNA of the CDR3 is TGTGCCAGCAGTTACACCACAGGGTGGGGGGGCACTGAAGCTTTCTTT.

This sequence joins TRBV18 and TRBJ1-1, with 7 bases lining up with TRBD1. CDR1 is KGHSH and CDR2 is LQKENI in the germline V gene. Trimming at V came to 3 bases and at J to 4 bases, leaving 11 bases not matched to a gene. The CDR3 spans 16 residues. CDR3 residues: CASSPTGTAMSTEAFF. As DNA, the CDR3 is TGTGCCAGCTCACCTACGGGGACAGCTATGAGCACTGAAGCTTTCTTT.

This clone was observed a single time. Other nucleotide sequences from this sample produce the same CDR3. V usage is TRBV5-6 and J usage is TRBJ1-4; 9 positions match TRBD1. This CDR3 has 16 amino acids. Looked up from germline, CDR1 is SGHDT and CDR2 is YYEEEE. Trimming cost V 4 bases and J 0 bases; bases outside gene matches: 4. Written as DNA, the CDR3 is TGTGCCAGCAGCCCTGACAGGGGGTCAACTAATGAAAAACTGTTTTTT. Its protein is CASSPDRGSTNEKLFF.

The chain recombines TRBV15 with TRBJ1-2; D perhaps matches TRBD1 (5 bases). The CDR3 has 16 residues. Germline CDR1 LNHNV, CDR2 YYDKDF (reference sequence). With 1 base removed from V and 4 bases from J, the gap between germline ends came to 16 bases. CDR3 DNA sequence: TGTGCCACCAGCAGAGGGGGGGACGGAAGATTCTATGGCTACACCTTC. This encodes CATSRGGDGRFYGYTF.

The chain uses TRBV6-5 and TRBJ2-3; D may be TRBD2 (6 bases). The germline V gene has CDR1 MNHEY and CDR2 SVGAGI. This CDR3 comprises 16 residues. V gave up 0 bases and J gave up 2 bases, with 12 bases separating them. CDR3 sequence reads: CASSYSLGGATDTQYF. The CDR3 bases are TGTGCCAGCAGTTACTCATTGGGAGGTGCCACAGATACGCAGTATTTT.